This TCR beta chain comes out of a study of regulatory T cells in long-lasting Graves disease. This clonotype was counted only a few times. Time point reported: newly diagnosed GD, antithyroid drugs for less than 3 months. RNA isolated from PBMCs was used to make the TCR library. Construction of TCR beta libraries relied on iRepertoire HTBI primers and on Arm-PCR targeting CDR3 regions. TCRdb re-called the multiplex PCR reads through MiXCR, storing one row per CDR3 protein. Of about 470,000 distinct CDR3 sequences in the sample, just under 15% were seen once. The same sample was also used in a study of T cells in Graves' hyperthyroidism and ophthalmopathy.

The sequencing used peripheral blood mononuclear cells (PBMCs), collected at new diagnosis, from a patient treated with antithyroid drugs. This TCR was sampled from a woman younger than 45 with Graves disease.

The CDR3 DNA reads TGCAGCGTCCCCAACCCGGGACTAGCGGGGGGCACCGGGGAGCTGTTTTTT. Amino acids: CSVPNPGLAGGTGELFF. The chain joins TRBV29-1 to TRBJ2-2, with TRBD2 matching 15 bases. V lost 6 bases and J lost 4; bases outside the gene matches: 9. The germline V gene has CDR1 SQVTM and CDR2 ANQGSEA. The CDR3 has 17 amino acids.